These 24 T cell receptor beta chains originate from one sample sequenced in a study of Ad26.COV2.S vaccination and SARS-CoV-2 variants. The repertoire was sequenced with immunoSEQ multiplex PCR; TCRdb's copy has only in-frame clones and lacks some. The data contain about 350,000 clones, around 89% of them singletons. Treatment noted: 15 to 20 received Ad26.COV2.S at low or high dose, single or two shots; 5 received placebo; per-sample allocation not given. At day 63 after the first vaccine or placebo injection, samples were drawn. This specimen consisted of peripheral blood, obtained in a trial of Ad26.COV2.S vaccine versus placebo. These TCRs come from a person between 18 and 65 years old who received the Ad26.COV2.S COVID-19 vaccine or a placebo.

CDR3 DNA sequence: TGTGCCAGCAAAGGACAGGGGGCTGGGTACGAGCAGTACTTC. Translated: CASKGQGAGYEQYF. The V and J genes are TRBV28 and TRBJ2-7, with 11 bases lining up with TRBD1. The germline CDR1 and CDR2 sequences are MDHEN and SYDVKM. This CDR3 contains 14 residues. The V and J ends lost 7 bases and 4 bases, in that order; junction bases with no gene match: 6.

Details on this clone: A much bigger clone sits one base away, suggesting this may be a read error. This chain uses TRBV27 with TRBJ1-1, with a possible D match to TRBD1 (5 bases). CDR3 size: 13 residues. With 6 bases removed from V and 0 bases from J, the gap between germline ends came to 8 bases. Germline CDR1 MNHEY, CDR2 SMNVEV (reference sequence). In DNA, the CDR3 is TGTGCCAGCAGCACGACAGTGAACACTGAAGCTTTCTTT. It encodes CASSTTVNTEAFF.

The gene calls are TRBV10-3 and TRBJ1-1; D remains unclear. Germline V CDR1 and CDR2: ENHRY, SYGVKD. There are 13 residues in the CDR3. The germline V and J ends were trimmed by 7 bases and 3 bases, with 12 bases remaining between them. In nucleotides, the CDR3 is TGTGCCATCACCGAGGAACCGGACACTGAAGCTTTCTTT. Protein: CAITEEPDTEAFF.

The sample holds one count of this clone. The chain employs TRBV4-1 and TRBJ1-1, with D perhaps matching TRBD1 (6 bases). CDR3 size: 14 residues. Germline CDR1 and CDR2: MGHRA and YSYEKL. The V gene lost 0 bases and the J gene lost 11 bases, with 16 bases spanning the gap. CDR3 amino acids: CASSQEVRGGGAFF. The CDR3 DNA sequence: TGCGCCAGCAGCCAAGAAGTCAGGGGCGGGGGGGCTTTCTTT.

The sample holds one count of this clone. The chain recombines TRBV25-1 with TRBJ2-7, with D possibly matching TRBD1 (5 bases). This CDR3 region has 15 residues. Deletions cut 5 bases from V and 0 bases from J, with 14 bases between. CDR1 MGHDK and CDR2 SYGVNS come from the germline V gene. The CDR3 sequence is CASSTREGASYEQYF. The CDR3 DNA reads TGTGCCAGCAGTACCAGGGAAGGGGCCTCCTACGAGCAGTACTTC.

The V gene is TRBV27, the J gene TRBJ1-3, with D perhaps matching TRBD1 (6 bases). In germline, CDR1 is MNHEY, CDR2 SMNVEV (reference sequence). The V end was cut by 4 bases, the J end by 2 bases, with 15 bases between. The CDR3 runs 16 residues. CDR3 in amino acids: CASSSLGGAAGNTIYF. The CDR3 nucleotides read TGTGCCAGCAGTTCCCTTGGGGGGGCAGCTGGAAACACCATATATTTT.

V is TRBV5-1 and J is TRBJ2-1; 10 nucleotides line up with TRBD2. CDR1 SGHRS and CDR2 YFSETQ come from the germline V gene. The trim removed 0 bases at V and 7 bases at J, leaving 4 bases unmatched. The CDR3 sequence is 15 residues long. In DNA form, the CDR3 reads TGCGCCAGCAGCTTGGAAAGACTAGCGGGTAATGAGCAGTTCTTC. Residues: CASSLERLAGNEQFF.

CDR3 in DNA: TGTGCCAGCAGTGAATCACTAGAATCAGGCTACACCTTC. Translation gives CASSESLESGYTF. The J gene is TRBJ1-2, the V gene TRBV25-1, with D hard to call. Deletions cut 1 base from V and 8 bases from J, with 11 bases between. The CDR3 totals 13 residues. Germline V lookup: CDR1 MGHDK, CDR2 SYGVNS.

This sequence joins TRBV2 and TRBJ2-4; D not resolved. CDR1 and CDR2 from the germline V gene are SNHLY and FYNNEI. The length of the CDR3 is 15 residues. V lost 5 bases to trimming and J lost 0 bases, with 11 bases between them. CDR3 sequence (DNA): TGTGCCAGCAGTATAACTCTACTAGCCAAAAACATTCAGTACTTC. Its protein product is CASSITLLAKNIQYF.

This clone was seen a few times. The chain recombines TRBV18 with TRBJ2-7; possibly TRBD1 for D (5 bases). The germline CDR1 and CDR2 sequences are KGHSH and LQKENI. The CDR3 is made up of 16 amino acids. V was shortened by 2 bases and J by 1 base, with 15 bases between the two germline ends. CDR3 nucleotides: TGTGCCAGCTCACCATCTAGGGGCCTTGGGTCCTACGAGCAGTACTTC. This sequence encodes CASSPSRGLGSYEQYF.

The genes are TRBV19 and TRBJ2-5; TRBD1 matches at 7 bases. The CDR3 totals 16 residues. V trimming: 1 base; J trimming: 1 base; junction bases outside the gene matches: 6. Per germline, CDR1 LNHDA and CDR2 SQIVND (reference sequence). CDR3 coding DNA: TGTGCCAGTAGTATAGGGCCCGGGACAGTCCAAGAGACCCAGTACTTC. Residues: CASSIGPGTVQETQYF.

In nucleotides, the CDR3 is TGTGCCAGCCTACAGGGGGGGGTTAACTATGGCTACACCTTC. Translated, it gives CASLQGGVNYGYTF. The rearrangement links TRBV6-6 to TRBJ1-2; TRBD1 aligns across 8 bases. Germline V gives CDR1 MNHNY, CDR2 SVGAGI (reference sequence). With 8 bases clipped from V and 1 base from J, the junction kept 6 bases outside the gene matches. CDR3 size: 14 residues.

V is TRBV5-6 and J is TRBJ1-5; 8 bases align to TRBD1. V was pared by 2 bases and J by 11 bases, with 9 bases of the junction left unmatched. The CDR3 sequence is 14 residues long. Germline CDR1 SGHDT, CDR2 YYEEEE. The CDR3, as DNA: TGTGCCAGCAGCTTTGACAGGGGAGTTCGAACCCAGCATTTT. Protein sequence: CASSFDRGVRTQHF.

This clone occurred once. This chain joins TRBV29-1 and TRBJ2-1, with 7 positions matching TRBD1. V gave up 4 bases and J gave up 9 bases; unmatched junction bases: 24. CDR1 and CDR2 from the germline V gene are SQVTM and ANQGSEA. This CDR3 is built from 18 residues. CDR3 bases: TGCAGCGTTGCTTGGGTGACAGGGCGGCAGGGGTCTGCTGGTGAGCAGTTCTTC. This codes for CSVAWVTGRQGSAGEQFF.

The J gene is TRBJ1-1, the V gene TRBV5-1; 7 nucleotides align to TRBD1. From germline, CDR1 is SGHRS and CDR2 YFSETQ. V lost 2 bases, J lost 3 bases, and 4 bases stayed unmatched. This CDR3 is built from 14 residues. CDR3 amino acids: CASSLGGADTEAFF. CDR3 bases: TGCGCCAGCAGCTTAGGGGGCGCGGACACTGAAGCTTTCTTT.

CDR3 DNA sequence: TGTGCCAGCCTCAGGGGTTTGGACACAGATACGCAGTATTTT. It yields the protein CASLRGLDTDTQYF. The rearrangement links TRBV2 to TRBJ2-3; perhaps TRBD1 as D (6 bases). Trimming removed 8 bases at V and 2 bases at J, with 14 bases between. The CDR3 is made up of 14 amino acids. CDR1 is SNHLY and CDR2 is FYNNEI in the germline V gene.

This chain joins TRBV29-1 and TRBJ2-2; 9 bases map to TRBD1. The CDR3 contains 14 residues. Germline CDR1 reads SQVTM; CDR2 reads ANQGSEA. After removal of 7 bases from V and 2 bases from J, the junction contained 5 bases not matched to a gene. The CDR3 region has the DNA TGCAGCGCTACAGGGGGCGTTAACACCGGGGAGCTGTTTTTT. Protein: CSATGGVNTGELFF.

The chain combines TRBV19 with TRBJ2-1; the match to TRBD2 covers 9 bases. The CDR3 length is 18 residues. J gave up 5 bases and V 8 bases, and 19 bases lay outside the gene matches. Germline CDR1 LNHDA, CDR2 SQIVND (reference sequence). DNA for the CDR3: TGTGCCAGTTCGACTGGAAATAGCGGGGGATTCTTAAACAATGAGCAGTTCTTC. Encoded protein: CASSTGNSGGFLNNEQFF.

The chain employs TRBV2 and TRBJ2-1; TRBD2 agrees at 10 bases. CDR1 SNHLY and CDR2 FYNNEI come from the germline V gene. V shed 6 bases, J shed 2 bases, and the junction held 4 bases outside the gene matches. There are 15 residues in the CDR3. The CDR3 DNA follows: TGTGCCAGCAGCCTAGCGGGAGAACCCTACAATGAGCAGTTCTTC. As protein: CASSLAGEPYNEQFF.

V gene TRBV5-1 combines with J gene TRBJ2-6; 8 bases are shared with TRBD1. The germline V gene encodes CDR1 SGHRS and CDR2 YFSETQ. V shed 4 bases and J 1 base; nucleotides not matched to a gene: 13. The CDR3 is 19 residues long. The CDR3 bases are TGCGCCAGCAGCCCCTCGGACAGGGCCTCTTATTCTGGGGCCAACGTCCTGACTTTC. Residues: CASSPSDRASYSGANVLTF. The full variable domain, its missing parts supplied by reference TRBV5-1 and TRBJ2-6, is KAGVTQTPRYLIKTRGQQVTLSCSPISGHRSVSWYQQTPGQGLQFLFEYFSETQRNKGNFPGRFSGRQFSNSRSEMNVSTLELGDSALYLCASSPSDRASYSGANVLTFGAGSRLTVL.

The genes are TRBV3-1 (or the pseudogene TRBV3-2) and TRBJ2-1; D unclear. The CDR3 has 15 residues. The V gene lost 3 bases and the J gene lost 0 bases, with 9 bases spanning the gap. Germline V gives CDR1 LGHDT, CDR2 YNNKEL (reference sequence). The DNA of the CDR3 is TGTGCCAGCAGCCAGCTGGGCCCCTCCTACAATGAGCAGTTCTTC. It translates to CASSQLGPSYNEQFF.

The J gene is TRBJ2-3, the V gene TRBV18; D remains ambiguous. V lost 0 bases and J lost 5, with 15 bases in between. The CDR3 extends over 16 amino acids. Per germline, CDR1 KGHSH and CDR2 LQKENI. The CDR3 DNA follows: TGTGCCAGCTCACCACCGGTCTCGGGTGAGGAAGATACGCAGTATTTT. Protein sequence: CASSPPVSGEEDTQYF.

In regard to this clone: At the DNA level, this CDR3 is encoded by other sequences in the same sample as well. V and J are TRBV3-1 (or the pseudogene TRBV3-2) and TRBJ2-5; 10 bases fit TRBD1. The CDR3 loop spans 15 amino acids. Germline trimming cut 3 bases from V and 2 bases from J; bases unmatched to any gene: 3. Germline V gene data show CDR1 as LGHDT and CDR2 as YNNKEL (reference sequence). CDR3 protein: CASSQGTGVQETQYF. Here the CDR3 DNA reads TGTGCCAGCAGCCAGGGGACAGGGGTTCAAGAGACCCAGTACTTC.

The chain uses TRBV5-8 and TRBJ2-2, with 10 bases identical to TRBD1. The CDR3 totals 18 residues. Germline V gene sequence: CDR1 SGHTS, CDR2 YDEGEE. V lost 3 bases and J lost 4; bases outside the gene matches: 12. The CDR3 coding sequence is TGTGCCAGCAGCTCACTGATATTAGGGACAGGGGCCACCGGGGAGCTGTTTTTT. It translates to CASSSLILGTGATGELFF.